This T cell receptor (beta chain) stems from a study of cytomegalovirus exposure and HLA in healthy donors. Study overall: The platform used for the roughly 130 validation repertoires matched that of the 500 to 850 first-cohort repertoires, a later analysis reported.

This CDR3 is 18 amino acids long. Between the trimmed V and J ends, which lost 6 bases and 5 bases, there was a span of 26 bases. Germline CDR1 is SNHLY and CDR2 is FYNNEI. TCRdb's copy holds only in-frame clones and misses some; the assay was immunoSEQ multiplex PCR. The sample consists of some 100,000 clones, roughly 86% of them appearing once. Sequencing was carried out using PBMCs. The sequence derives from a man in his late teens or twenties in good health and CMV-seronegative. The chain combines TRBV2 with TRBJ1-5, with a tentative D call TRBD1 (6 bases). The CDR3 spells CASRPGGSGGESYQPQHF. Written as DNA, the CDR3 is TGTGCCAGCAGGCCTGGGGGCAGTGGCGGCGAATCCTATCAGCCCCAGCATTTT.